This passage covers 2 T cell receptor beta chains from one sample sequenced in a study of CD8 T cells in Susac syndrome (dated by TCRdb to the late 2010s). Libraries were built with the immunoSEQ multiplex PCR assay. RNA was extracted using the RNeasy kit, and about 0.45 to 1 microgram was reverse transcribed with random hexamers. Starting from the raw public reads, TCRdb applied fastp trimming at Q25, assembled clones with MiXCR and retained in-frame beta chains. When rows share a CDR3 protein, they turn into one entry using the most common DNA and genes. For this sample there are hundreds of thousands of distinct CDR3 sequences; 80% to 90% appear just once. The ten largest make up about 0.11% of the sample. The specimen sequenced was CD8+ T cells from PBMCs. These receptors originate from a human donor with multiple sclerosis.

This clonotype was counted only a few times. This chain uses TRBV11-1 with TRBJ2-5; 7 bases fit TRBD2. The germline CDR1 and CDR2 sequences are SGHAT and FQDESV (reference sequence). CDR3 length: 16 amino acids. With V trimmed by 3 bases and J by 5 bases, 12 bases remained unmatched. The DNA of the CDR3 is TGTGCCAGCAGCTTTCCCCTTGCGATCGGGGGGGAGACCCAGTACTTC. As protein: CASSFPLAIGGETQYF. Full variable domain (rest looked up from reference TRBV11-1 and TRBJ2-5): EAEVAQSPRYKITEKSQAVAFWCDPISGHATLYWYRQILGQGPELLVQFQDESVVDDSQLPKDRFSAERLKGVDSTLKIQPAELGDSAMYLCASSFPLAIGGETQYFGPGTRLLVL.

In its sample, this clonotype was seen once. J is TRBJ1-4 and V is TRBV7-8; D is ambiguous. Germline assignment: CDR1 SGHVS and CDR2 FQNEAQ. CDR3 size: 12 residues. V dropped 11 bases and J dropped 6 bases, with 13 bases sitting between them. The CDR3 sequence: CAGGVLDEKLFF. The DNA of the CDR3 is TGTGCCGGAGGAGTTTTGGATGAAAAACTGTTTTTT.